This T cell receptor (beta chain) was retrieved from a study of T-cell memory formation after mild COVID-19. Across the study: In these data, TCR clusters were largely donor specific. The study's findings and limits: Later expanders leaned CD4+, whereas clones that contracted between day 15 and 85 were balanced CD4/CD8. Most CD4+ clones that shrank were in CM and EM, while CD8+ ones turned up in EMRA.

V was trimmed by 4 bases and J by 5 bases, leaving 12 bases between them. Germline V gives CDR1 SGDLS, CDR2 YYNGEE. The CDR3 sequence is 13 residues long. Researchers used 5'RACE with constant-segment primers to make TCR alpha and TCR beta cDNA libraries that carry sample barcodes and UMIs. One entry per CDR3 protein, called by TCRdb with MiXCR from the 5' RACE reads. The sample includes 300,000 or so distinct CDR3 sequences, about 17% of them seen just once. A remark on this clonotype: The antigen is not known.

The material sequenced was PBMCs or a T cell subset sorted from them (not recorded which). The receptor comes from a young man who had mild COVID-19 (a few samples of this study predate the infection). Cell type and time point are not known. The chain uses TRBV9 and TRBJ1-2; no firm D call. The CDR3 DNA is TGTGCCAGCAGCCCCCGGGAGCGATATGGCTACACCTTC. Protein product: CASSPRERYGYTF.